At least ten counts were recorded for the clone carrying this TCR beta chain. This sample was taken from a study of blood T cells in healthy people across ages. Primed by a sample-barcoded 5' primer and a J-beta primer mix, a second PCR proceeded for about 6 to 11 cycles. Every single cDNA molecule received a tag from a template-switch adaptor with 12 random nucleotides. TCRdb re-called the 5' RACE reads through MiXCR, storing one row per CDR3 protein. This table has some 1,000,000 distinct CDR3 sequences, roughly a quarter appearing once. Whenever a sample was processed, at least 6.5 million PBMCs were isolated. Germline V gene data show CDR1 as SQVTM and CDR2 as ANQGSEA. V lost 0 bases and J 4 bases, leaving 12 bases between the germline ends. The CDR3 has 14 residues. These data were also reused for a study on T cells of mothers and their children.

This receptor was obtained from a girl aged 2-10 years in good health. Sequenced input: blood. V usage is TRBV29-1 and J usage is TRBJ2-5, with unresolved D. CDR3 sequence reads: CSVEDDLTRETQYF. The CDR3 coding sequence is TGCAGCGTTGAAGATGACCTAACACGAGAGACCCAGTACTTC.